This T cell receptor (beta chain) was documented in a study of T cell responses to AZD1222 COVID-19 vaccine. Notes on the study in general: Seropositivity was recorded at baseline in only six AZD1222 recipients. After the peak T cell response, and only then, were repertoires sampled. Among spike-specific TCRs, nearly half reportedly target unmutated variant regions.

With respect to this clone: As yet, its antigen is unknown.

The protocol was immunoSEQ multiplex PCR, while the TCRdb copy is restricted to in-frame clones and leaves out a portion. The sample shows roughly 150,000 clones, around 93% of them seen only once. The TCR comes from an adult in good health. The specimen was peripheral blood, collected on day 0 of AZD1222 vaccination.

The CDR3 DNA is TGTGCCAGCAGCTTACTCAGGGGCTGGGGCACTGAAGCTTTCTTT. It encodes CASSLLRGWGTEAFF. The rearrangement joins TRBV5-6 to TRBJ1-1; D might be TRBD1 (6 bases). CDR1 and CDR2 from the germline V gene are SGHDT and YYEEEE. The CDR3 loop spans 15 amino acids. V was trimmed by 2 bases and J by 4 bases, leaving 15 bases between them.